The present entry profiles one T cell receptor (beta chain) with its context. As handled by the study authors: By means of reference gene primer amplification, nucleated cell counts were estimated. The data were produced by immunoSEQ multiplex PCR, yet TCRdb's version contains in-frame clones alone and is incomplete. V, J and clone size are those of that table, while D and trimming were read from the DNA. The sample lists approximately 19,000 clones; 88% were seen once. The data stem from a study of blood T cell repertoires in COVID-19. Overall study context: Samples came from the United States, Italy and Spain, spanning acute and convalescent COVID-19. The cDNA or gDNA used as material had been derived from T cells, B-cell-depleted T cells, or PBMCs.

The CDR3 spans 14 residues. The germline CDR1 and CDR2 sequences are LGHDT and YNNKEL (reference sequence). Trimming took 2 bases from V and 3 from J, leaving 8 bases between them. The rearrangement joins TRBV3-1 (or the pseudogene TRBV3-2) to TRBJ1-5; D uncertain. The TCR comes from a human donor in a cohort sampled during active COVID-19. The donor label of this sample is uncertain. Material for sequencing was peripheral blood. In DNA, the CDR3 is TGTGCCAGCAGCCAACGAACAGACAATCAGCCCCAGCATTTT. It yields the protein CASSQRTDNQPQHF.